A selection of T cell receptor beta chains follows, all from one sample in a study of blood T cell repertoires in COVID-19. Sequencing was performed with immunoSEQ multiplex PCR; in TCRdb, only in-frame clones are kept and a portion is missing. The data show 35,000 to 45,000 clones, about three quarters seen once. The material sequenced was peripheral blood. These receptors all come from a man between 70 and 80 years old with active or convalescent COVID-19. Both conserved end residues are part of each CDR3. D genes are given only for firm matches. Expanded clones get a size class; other rows say once, few or many, or leave the size out.

>TRBJ1-2|.|12|few|TRBV19
CASTSSNYGYTF
TGTGCCAGTACATCGAGTAACTATGGCTACACCTTC
>TRBJ1-4|.|11|.|TRBV28
CASNVREKLFF
TGTGCCAGCAACGTAAGGGAGAAACTGTTTTTT
>TRBJ2-5|TRBD2|15|.|TRBV5-1
CASTAGGLGVETQYF
TGCGCCAGCACAGCGGGGGGCCTAGGGGTGGAGACCCAGTACTTC
>TRBJ1-3|.|15|few|TRBV7-8
CASSLGGFSGNTIYF
TGTGCCAGCAGCTTAGGCGGGTTCTCTGGAAACACCATATATTTT
>TRBJ1-6|.|13|.|TRBV10-1
CASSAGPNSPLHF
TGCGCCAGCAGTGCCGGTCCAAATTCACCCCTCCACTTT
>TRBJ1-6|.|16|.|TRBV10-3
CAISESGSSYNSPLHF
TGTGCCATCAGTGAGTCAGGGAGCTCCTATAATTCACCCCTCCACTTT
>TRBJ2-7|TRBD1|15|few|TRBV5-4
CASSFSGTGGPGQYF
TGTGCCAGCAGCTTTTCCGGGACAGGGGGCCCTGGGCAGTACTTC
>TRBJ1-5|.|15|medium-sized|TRBV28
CASSPSTGMGQPQHF
TGTGCCAGCAGCCCTTCAACAGGGATGGGGCAGCCCCAGCATTTT
>TRBJ1-2|.|15|.|TRBV28
CASSLMAVGGYGYTF
TGTGCCAGCAGTTTAATGGCTGTGGGGGGCTATGGCTACACCTTC
>TRBJ2-3|TRBD2|14|.|TRBV28
CASSHVTSGGAQYF
TGTGCCAGCAGCCATGTGACTAGCGGGGGTGCGCAGTATTTT
>TRBJ1-5|TRBD1|17|.|TRBV5-6
CASSLYRDREGVQPQHF
TGTGCCAGCAGCTTATACCGGGACAGGGAAGGTGTGCAGCCCCAGCATTTT